One and the same sample provided the 20 T cell receptor beta chains below, sequenced in a study of glioma-infiltrating T cells after dendritic cell vaccination. Assay used: immunoSEQ multiplex PCR; TCRdb lists only in-frame clones, some missing. This sample has 80,000 to 100,000 clones; 70% to 80% occur once, and the top ten carry over 5%. Sequencing used blood, obtained before dendritic cell vaccination. The source is a human donor with glioblastoma.

The chain is built from TRBV28 and TRBJ2-2, with TRBD2 matching 15 bases. Germline loops: CDR1 MDHEN, CDR2 SYDVKM. With V trimmed by 4 bases and J by 5 bases, 14 bases remained unmatched. The CDR3 contains 20 residues. CDR3 in DNA: TGTGCCAGCAGTTCAAGCCCTTGGGGACTAGCGGGAGGAAGGACCGGGGAGCTGTTTTTT. The encoded protein is CASSSSPWGLAGGRTGELFF.

The chain is built from TRBV4-1 and TRBJ2-2, with a weak D call TRBD1 (5 bases). The CDR3 has 16 residues. From germline, CDR1 is MGHRA and CDR2 YSYEKL. V was cut by 1 base and J by 0 bases, with 9 bases left in between. In nucleotides, the CDR3 is TGCGCCAGCAGCCAAGTTGACAGAGCGAACACCGGGGAGCTGTTTTTT. This gives the protein CASSQVDRANTGELFF.

V gene TRBV6-5 combines with J gene TRBJ1-2; D gene unclear. The CDR3 extends over 16 amino acids. CDR1 is MNHEY and CDR2 is SVGAGI in the germline V gene. Trimming pared 0 bases from V and 7 bases from J, leaving 18 bases between. DNA for the CDR3: TGTGCCAGCAGTTACTCGCGGGAGCTCCGAGGCCCTGGCTACACCTTC. Encoded protein: CASSYSRELRGPGYTF.

The chain uses TRBV2 and TRBJ2-2; 10 positions agree with TRBD2. Per the germline V gene, CDR1 is SNHLY and CDR2 is FYNNEI. This CDR3 contains 16 residues. The J segment lost 3 bases and the V segment lost 6 bases, leaving 7 bases of the junction unmatched. In DNA, the CDR3 is TGTGCCAGCAGACTCAGGAGCGGGGGGGACACCGGGGAGCTGTTTTTT. Protein sequence: CASRLRSGGDTGELFF.

The rearrangement links TRBV4-2 to TRBJ1-4, with TRBD1 matching 7 bases. The CDR3 has 16 residues. The germline V gene encodes CDR1 LGHNA and CDR2 YNFKEQ. V was pared by 1 base and J by 0 bases, with 2 bases of the junction left unmatched. CDR3 coding DNA: TGTGCCAGCAGCCAAGGACAGGGAACAACTAATGAAAAACTGTTTTTT. Protein sequence: CASSQGQGTTNEKLFF.

The gene calls are TRBV5-1 and TRBJ2-1, with TRBD2 identical over 9 bases. This CDR3 contains 14 residues. Per the germline V gene, CDR1 is SGHRS and CDR2 is YFSETQ. J gave up 8 bases and V 1 base, and 4 bases lay outside the gene matches. The CDR3 sequence: CASSLPGLAYEQFF. CDR3 sequence (DNA): TGCGCCAGCAGCTTGCCGGGACTAGCTTATGAGCAGTTCTTC.

V gene TRBV4-1 combines with J gene TRBJ2-5, with 7 bases matching TRBD2. V lost 3 bases and J lost 0; bases outside the gene matches: 7. The germline CDR1 and CDR2 sequences are MGHRA and YSYEKL. The CDR3 is 16 residues long. CDR3 in amino acids: CASSQRLAINQETQYF. The CDR3 DNA follows: TGCGCCAGCAGCCAGAGACTAGCTATTAACCAAGAGACCCAGTACTTC.

This sequence joins TRBV29-1 and TRBJ1-1; TRBD1 aligns across 9 bases. The CDR3 is 18 residues long. Germline loops: CDR1 SQVTM, CDR2 ANQGSEA. The trim removed 1 base at V and 4 bases at J, leaving 16 bases unmatched. CDR3 sequence (DNA): TGCAGCGTTGAAGCCCTGGGACAGGGAGAGACGAAGGGCACTGAAGCTTTCTTT. As protein: CSVEALGQGETKGTEAFF.

The J gene is TRBJ1-6, the V gene TRBV4-1; D ambiguous. The V gene's germline CDR1 is MGHRA and CDR2 YSYEKL. This CDR3 comprises 14 residues. The germline V and J ends were trimmed by 6 bases and 6 bases, with 12 bases remaining between them. CDR3 sequence: CASSPGLSNSPLHF. CDR3 in DNA: TGCGCCAGCAGTCCCGGACTGAGTAATTCACCCCTCCACTTT.

This clone was seen a handful of times. This chain uses TRBV2 with TRBJ2-1; tentative D call: TRBD2 (6 bases). The CDR3 is 14 amino acids. Germline V CDR1 and CDR2: SNHLY, FYNNEI. Between the trimmed V and J ends, which lost 6 bases and 0 bases, there was a span of 9 bases. As DNA, the CDR3 is TGTGCCAGCAGGGTCGGGAGCTCCTACAATGAGCAGTTCTTC. Its protein is CASRVGSSYNEQFF.

In this sample, this clone turned up once. V gene TRBV19 combines with J gene TRBJ1-5; TRBD1 might be the D (5 bases). Germline lookup yields CDR1 LNHDA and CDR2 SQIVND (reference sequence). The V end lost 9 bases, the J end lost 3 bases, and 9 bases lay between the germline ends. This CDR3 comprises 12 residues. The CDR3 is CASQGDNQPQHF. Written as DNA, the CDR3 is TGTGCCAGCCAGGGCGACAATCAGCCCCAGCATTTT.

The chain combines TRBV9 with TRBJ2-1; 10 bases agree with TRBD1. Trimming took 4 bases from V and 3 from J; bases not matched to a gene: 7. CDR3 length equals 16 residues. Germline-derived CDR1 and CDR2 are SGDLS and YYNGEE. The CDR3: CASSPGTGVYYNEQFF. In nucleotides, the CDR3 is TGTGCCAGCAGCCCCGGGACAGGGGTATACTACAATGAGCAGTTCTTC.

The chain is built from TRBV4-1 and TRBJ2-7; TRBD2 agrees at 8 bases. This CDR3 is 18 amino acids long. V dropped 0 bases and J dropped 2; count of bases not matched to a gene: 12. CDR1 and CDR2 (germline): MGHRA, YSYEKL. This CDR3 is CASSQDQGSAGGPYEQYF. The DNA of the CDR3 is TGCGCCAGCAGCCAAGATCAAGGGTCCGCGGGAGGTCCCTACGAGCAGTACTTC.

The genes are TRBV10-3 and TRBJ1-5; tentative D call: TRBD1 (6 bases). The V gene lost 10 bases and the J gene lost 4 bases, with 14 bases spanning the gap. CDR1 and CDR2 (germline): ENHRY, SYGVKD. The CDR3 has 13 amino acids. The CDR3 DNA sequence: TGTGCCAGTGCGGACAGACTAAATCAGCCCCAGCATTTT. It codes for CASADRLNQPQHF.

This chain joins TRBV28 and TRBJ1-4; 9 bases are shared with TRBD1. The CDR3 extends over 15 amino acids. V shed 6 bases, J shed 0 bases, and the junction held 2 bases outside the gene matches. Germline-derived CDR1 and CDR2 are MDHEN and SYDVKM. The CDR3 sequence is CASRGQGPTNEKLFF. The CDR3 DNA follows: TGTGCCAGCAGGGGACAGGGCCCAACTAATGAAAAACTGTTTTTT.

The rearrangement links TRBV7-9 to TRBJ1-2; the D gene is possibly TRBD1 (5 bases). V lost 5 bases to trimming and J lost 4 bases, with 17 bases between them. The CDR3 is made up of 15 amino acids. The germline gives CDR1 SEHNR, CDR2 FQNEAQ (reference sequence). CDR3: CASSATPTGGYGYTF. CDR3 DNA sequence: TGTGCCAGCAGCGCGACCCCGACCGGGGGCTATGGCTACACCTTC.

The chain links TRBV10-3 to TRBJ1-1; 8 positions agree with TRBD1. J was trimmed by 5 bases and V by 6 bases; bases with no gene match: 8. The CDR3 loop spans 14 amino acids. Germline V gene lookup returns CDR1 ENHRY and CDR2 SYGVKD. CDR3 amino acids: CAISLTGERTEAFF. CDR3 in DNA: TGTGCCATCAGCCTGACAGGGGAGAGGACTGAAGCTTTCTTT.

This clone was seen more than once but under ten times. V and J are TRBV5-4 and TRBJ2-5; TRBD1 matches at 7 bases. The V gene's germline CDR1 is SGHNT and CDR2 YYREEE (reference sequence). The CDR3 length is 14 residues. J lost 7 bases, V lost 3 bases, and 9 bases had no gene match. The CDR3 DNA is TGTGCCAGCAGCTCTGGACAGGTACCCGGGACCCAGTACTTC. It translates to CASSSGQVPGTQYF.

The chain uses TRBV4-1 and TRBJ1-4; D not resolved. Trimming took off 6 bases at V and 0 bases at J, with 11 bases between the two ends. CDR1 and CDR2 (germline): MGHRA, YSYEKL. The CDR3 spans 15 residues. The CDR3 region is CASRRSDATNEKLFF. Here the CDR3 DNA reads TGCGCCAGCAGGCGGTCGGATGCAACTAATGAAAAACTGTTTTTT.

The V call is TRBV15, the J call TRBJ2-5, with TRBD2 matching 13 bases. Germline V gene data show CDR1 as LNHNV and CDR2 as YYDKDF (reference sequence). CDR3 size: 15 residues. V was clipped by 3 bases and J by 5 bases; unmatched bases: 3. The CDR3 reads CATSRGTSGIETQYF. The CDR3, as DNA: TGTGCCACCAGCAGGGGGACTAGCGGGATTGAGACCCAGTACTTC. Full variable domain (remainder filled in from reference TRBV15 and TRBJ2-5): DAMVIQNPRYQVTQFGKPVTLSCSQTLNHNVMYWYQQKSSQAPKLLFHYYDKDFNNEADTPDNFQSRRPNTSFCFLDIRSPGLGDTAMYLCATSRGTSGIETQYFGPGTRLLVL.